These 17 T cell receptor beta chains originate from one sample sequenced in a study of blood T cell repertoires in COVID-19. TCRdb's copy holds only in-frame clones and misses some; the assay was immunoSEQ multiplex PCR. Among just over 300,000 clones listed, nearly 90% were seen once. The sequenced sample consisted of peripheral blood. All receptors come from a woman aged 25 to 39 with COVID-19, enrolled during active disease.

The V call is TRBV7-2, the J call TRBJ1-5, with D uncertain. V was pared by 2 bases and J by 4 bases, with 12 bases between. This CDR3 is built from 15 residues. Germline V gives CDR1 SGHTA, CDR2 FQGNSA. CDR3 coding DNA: TGTGCCAGCAGCTTACGGGGAGGGCGGAATCAGCCCCAGCATTTT. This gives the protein CASSLRGGRNQPQHF.

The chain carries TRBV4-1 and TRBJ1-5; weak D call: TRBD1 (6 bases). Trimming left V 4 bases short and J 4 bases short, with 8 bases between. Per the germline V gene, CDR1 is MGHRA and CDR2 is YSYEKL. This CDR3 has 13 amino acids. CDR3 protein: CASSPQGNQPQHF. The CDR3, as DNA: TGCGCCAGCAGCCCACAGGGTAATCAGCCCCAGCATTTT.

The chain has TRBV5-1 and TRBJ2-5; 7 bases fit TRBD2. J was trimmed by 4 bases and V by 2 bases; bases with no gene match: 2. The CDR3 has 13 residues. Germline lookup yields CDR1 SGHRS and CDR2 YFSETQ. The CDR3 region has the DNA TGCGCCAGCAGCTTCGGGGGGTCAGAGACCCAGTACTTC. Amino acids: CASSFGGSETQYF.

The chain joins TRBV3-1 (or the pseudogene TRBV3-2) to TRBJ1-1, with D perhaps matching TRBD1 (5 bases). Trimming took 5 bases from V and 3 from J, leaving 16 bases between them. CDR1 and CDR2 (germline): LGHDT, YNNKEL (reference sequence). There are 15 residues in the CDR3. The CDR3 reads CASSLGTARDTEAFF. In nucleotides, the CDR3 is TGTGCCAGCAGCTTAGGGACTGCCAGGGACACTGAAGCTTTCTTT.

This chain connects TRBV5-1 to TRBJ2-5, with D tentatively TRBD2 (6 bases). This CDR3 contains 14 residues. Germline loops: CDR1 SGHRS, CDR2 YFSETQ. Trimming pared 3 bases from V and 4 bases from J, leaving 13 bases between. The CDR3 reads CASSYGHGRETQYF. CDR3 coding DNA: TGCGCCAGCAGCTACGGGCACGGGAGAGAGACCCAGTACTTC.

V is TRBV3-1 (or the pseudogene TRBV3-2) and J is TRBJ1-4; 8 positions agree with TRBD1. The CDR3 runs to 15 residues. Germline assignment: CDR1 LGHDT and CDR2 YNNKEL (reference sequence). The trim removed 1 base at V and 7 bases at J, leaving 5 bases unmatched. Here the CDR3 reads CASSQVRQGTEKLFF. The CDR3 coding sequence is TGTGCCAGCAGCCAAGTGAGACAGGGGACTGAAAAACTGTTTTTT.

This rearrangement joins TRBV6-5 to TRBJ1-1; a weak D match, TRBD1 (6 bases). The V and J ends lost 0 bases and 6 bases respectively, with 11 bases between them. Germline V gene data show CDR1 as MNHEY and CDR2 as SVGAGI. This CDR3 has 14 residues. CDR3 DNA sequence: TGTGCCAGCAGTTACTCGGGGGGGCTGGCTGAAGCTTTCTTT. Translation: CASSYSGGLAEAFF.

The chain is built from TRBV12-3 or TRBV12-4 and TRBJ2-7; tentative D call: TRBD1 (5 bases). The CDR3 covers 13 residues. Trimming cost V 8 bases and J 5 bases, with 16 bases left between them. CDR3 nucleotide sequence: TGTGCCAGCGCCTACCCTCAGGGCGACGAGCAGTACTTC. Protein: CASAYPQGDEQYF.

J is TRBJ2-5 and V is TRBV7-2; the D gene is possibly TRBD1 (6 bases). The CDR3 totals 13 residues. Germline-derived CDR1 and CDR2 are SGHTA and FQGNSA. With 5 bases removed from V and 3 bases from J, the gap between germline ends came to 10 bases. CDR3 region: CASSLDRKETQYF. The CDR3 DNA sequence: TGTGCCAGCAGCCTGGACAGAAAAGAGACCCAGTACTTC. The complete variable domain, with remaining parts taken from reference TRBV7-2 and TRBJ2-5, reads GAGVSQSPSNKVTEKGKDVELRCDPISGHTALYWYRQSLGQGLEFLIYFQGNSAPDKSGLPSDRFSAERTGGSVSTLTIQRTQQEDSAVYLCASSLDRKETQYFGPGTRLLVL.

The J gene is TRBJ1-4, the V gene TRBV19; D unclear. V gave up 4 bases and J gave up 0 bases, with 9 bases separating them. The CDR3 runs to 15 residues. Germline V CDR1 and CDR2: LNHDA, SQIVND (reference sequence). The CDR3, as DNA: TGTGCCAGTAGTAAGGAGCCAGCAACTAATGAAAAACTGTTTTTT. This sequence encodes CASSKEPATNEKLFF.

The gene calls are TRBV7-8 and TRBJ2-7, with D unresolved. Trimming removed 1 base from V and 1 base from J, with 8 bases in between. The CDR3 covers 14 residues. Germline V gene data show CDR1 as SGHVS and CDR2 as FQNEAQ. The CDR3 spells CASSLVGRSYEQYV. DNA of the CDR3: TGTGCCAGCAGCTTAGTCGGCAGGTCCTACGAGCAGTACGTC.

The CDR3 sequence is CASSATGPNYGYTF. DNA of the CDR3: TGTGCCAGCAGTGCAACAGGGCCTAACTATGGCTACACCTTC. The V gene is TRBV28, the J gene TRBJ1-2; weak D call: TRBD1 (6 bases). CDR1 MDHEN and CDR2 SYDVKM come from the germline V gene. Trimming took off 5 bases at V and 0 bases at J, with 10 bases between the two ends. The CDR3 is made up of 14 amino acids.

CDR3 amino acids: CASSIIAGGLNEQFF. Written as DNA, the CDR3 is TGTGCCAGCAGCATTATAGCGGGGGGGCTTAATGAGCAGTTCTTC. The V gene is TRBV7-2, the J gene TRBJ2-1; 11 bases are shared with TRBD2. The CDR3 has 15 amino acids. Germline-derived CDR1 and CDR2 are SGHTA and FQGNSA. V shed 5 bases and J 7 bases; nucleotides not matched to a gene: 7.

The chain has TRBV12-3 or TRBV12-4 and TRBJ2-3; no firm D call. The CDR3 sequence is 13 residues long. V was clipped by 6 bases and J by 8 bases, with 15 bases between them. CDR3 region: CASSLPFPRTQYF. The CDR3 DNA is TGTGCCAGCAGCCTTCCCTTTCCCCGTACGCAGTATTTT.

The CDR3 bases are TGTGCCAGCAGTTTAGCGGGGGGGCCCTACGAGCAGTACTTC. Translation: CASSLAGGPYEQYF. The V call is TRBV6-6, the J call TRBJ2-7; TRBD2 agrees at 11 bases. The V gene end was trimmed by 4 bases and the J gene end by 2 bases; junction bases not matched to a gene: 1. The germline V gene encodes CDR1 MNHNY and CDR2 SVGAGI (reference sequence). The CDR3 consists of 14 residues.

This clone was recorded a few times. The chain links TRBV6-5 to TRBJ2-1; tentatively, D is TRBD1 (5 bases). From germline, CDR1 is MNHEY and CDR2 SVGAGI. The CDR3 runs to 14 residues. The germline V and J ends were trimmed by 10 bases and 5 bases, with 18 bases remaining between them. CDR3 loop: CAIQRQWADNEQFF. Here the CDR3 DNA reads TGTGCCATTCAACGACAGTGGGCGGACAATGAGCAGTTCTTC.

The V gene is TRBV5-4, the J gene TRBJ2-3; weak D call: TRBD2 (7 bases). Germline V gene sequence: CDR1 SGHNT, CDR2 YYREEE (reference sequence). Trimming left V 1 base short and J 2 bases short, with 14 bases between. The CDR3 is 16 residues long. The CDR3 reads CASSLWGGPPTDTQYF. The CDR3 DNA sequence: TGTGCCAGCAGCTTGTGGGGGGGCCCCCCCACAGATACGCAGTATTTT.